This record concerns one T cell receptor beta chain sequence. Each participant's cohort was designated according to participant-reported clinical history. Recovered status in Cohort 3 required two negative PCRs, clearance, or symptom resolution. Some clones are missing from TCRdb's copy, which holds only in-frame ones; the method was immunoSEQ multiplex PCR. The table lists a few hundred thousand clones, around 83% of them singletons. This record comes from a study of blood T cell repertoires in COVID-19. Across the study: T cells, B-cell-depleted T cells, or PBMCs supplied cDNA or gDNA.

CDR1 and CDR2 from the germline V gene are SGHNT and YYREEE (reference sequence). V was shortened by 4 bases and J by 0 bases, with 10 bases between the two germline ends. This CDR3 is built from 14 residues. The chain is built from TRBV5-4 and TRBJ1-1; D is unclear. Sequencing input: PBMCs or T cells enriched from blood (not recorded which). The origin of this receptor is a woman aged 45-60 years who had recovered from COVID-19. This CDR3 is CASSQTVMNTEAFF. Written as DNA, the CDR3 is TGTGCCAGCAGCCAAACAGTTATGAACACTGAAGCTTTCTTT.